The 4 T cell receptor beta chains below come from one sample, sequenced in a study of cytomegalovirus exposure and HLA in healthy donors. It was with 60 Vbeta and 13 Jbeta primers that the PCR ran. Profiling relied on immunoSEQ multiplex PCR, and the TCRdb table lists in-frame clones only, not all of them. This table holds 180,000 or so clones, less than 80% found once. The sequenced sample was PBMCs. These receptors all stem from a female donor in good health and CMV-seronegative.

As regards this clone: Mismatch with germline at one junction end may stem from a read error. The chain links TRBV20-1 to TRBJ2-7, with unresolved D. Germline V lookup: CDR1 DFQATT, CDR2 SNEGSKA (reference sequence). CDR3 length: 8 residues. CDR3 sequence: CSASSLLF. CDR3 nucleotides: TGCAGTGCTAGTTCTCTTCTGTTC.

The chain is built from TRBV6-5 and TRBJ2-4; the D gene is possibly TRBD2 (5 bases). This CDR3 spans 16 amino acids. Germline CDR1 MNHEY, CDR2 SVGAGI. V was clipped by 0 bases and J by 0 bases, with 9 bases between them. CDR3 sequence: CASSYSRGGAKNIQYF. The CDR3 bases are TGTGCCAGCAGTTACTCTCGTGGAGGAGCCAAAAACATTCAGTACTTC.

This clone occurred a few times. V gene TRBV10-3 combines with J gene TRBJ2-5, with D possibly being TRBD2 (5 bases). CDR3 size: 15 residues. Germline CDR1 ENHRY, CDR2 SYGVKD. V was clipped by 0 bases and J by 3 bases, with 11 bases between them. The CDR3 loop reads CAISESRAVEETQYF. CDR3 bases: TGTGCCATCAGTGAGTCGAGGGCGGTAGAAGAGACCCAGTACTTC.

This clone was detected a few times. This chain uses TRBV30 with TRBJ2-3, with 8 bases that match TRBD2. Trimming at V came to 0 bases and at J to 6 bases, leaving 8 bases not matched to a gene. Germline CDR1 reads GTSNPN; CDR2 reads SVGIG (reference sequence). The CDR3 loop spans 15 amino acids. CDR3 sequence (DNA): TGTGCCTGGAGTGTACTCGGGAGGGCCAAGGATACGCAGTATTTT. Residues: CAWSVLGRAKDTQYF.